This TCR beta chain was observed in a study of blood T cell repertoires in COVID-19. For the study at large: Acute and convalescent COVID-19 specimens originated in the United States, Italy and Spain.

Per the original data handling: Amplification of reference gene primers provided the estimated nucleated cell counts. Sequencing used immunoSEQ multiplex PCR; TCRdb keeps in-frame clones, though not all of them. V and J calls and clone size come straight from that table; D and trimming were deduced from the DNA. Of about 74,000 clones in the sample, 90% are singletons; the top ten hold approximately 1.5%. CDR3 length: 12 amino acids. The V gene lost 8 bases and the J gene lost 7 bases, with 9 bases spanning the gap. Germline V gene sequence: CDR1 WNHNN, CDR2 SYGVQD (reference sequence). The sequenced material came from peripheral blood. The clonotype was recovered from a man aged 45-60 years with acute or convalescent COVID-19. The gene calls are TRBV10-1 and TRBJ1-6, with D possibly being TRBD1 (5 bases). The CDR3 spells CASSGGNSPLHF. Written as DNA, the CDR3 is TGCGCCAGCTCGGGGGGAAATTCACCCCTCCACTTT.